This paragraph reports one TCR beta chain. Its antigen is still unknown. No base-level quality is on record; no much larger clone is a single base apart. Library construction relied on 5' RACE. The data were produced on an Illumina HiSeq 2500. A second PCR of about 6 to 12 cycles was performed with a sample-barcoded 5' primer and a J-beta primer mix. Each TCR beta cDNA molecule received a unique molecular identifier from a template-switch 5' adaptor carrying 12 random nucleotides. At least 3 million CDR3-containing paired-end reads were obtained from each sample. The Mint cDNA synthesis kit, primed by a TRBC-specific oligonucleotide, was used to synthesize first-strand cDNA from all RNA. All cDNA was treated with uracil-DNA glycosylase and then went through a first 18-cycle PCR with the universal primers M1SS and BC2_uni_R. The paper's processing steps were these. Normalization of each sample was performed by random selection of 1 million high-quality reads, each carrying a distinct molecular identifier. Reads with shared molecular identifiers were discarded instead of being binned into consensus sequences. CDR3 identification, clonotype clustering and error correction used MiTCR with a Q25 quality threshold and the strictest error-elimination algorithm. Lower-bound total TCR beta diversity was estimated with a nonparametric unseen species model using Euler transformation. The raw public data were reprocessed by TCRdb itself: fastp quality trimming at Q25, MiXCR clonotype calling, in-frame beta chains only. When rows share a CDR3 protein, they turn into one entry using the most common DNA and genes. V and J calls and clone size were set by TCRdb, not the authors. The sample table shows 780,000 or so distinct CDR3 sequences, and about 53% are seen once. The top ten constitute approximately 41% of the sample.

The roughly 42 donors, aged about 6 to 95 years, were systemically healthy Caucasian individuals from Russia. Around 9.7 milliliters of peripheral blood were collected from each donor into EDTA-treated Vacutainer tubes. Ficoll-Paque density-gradient centrifugation was used to isolate PBMCs, with at least 6.5 million per sample. Trizol reagent was used to extract total RNA from the PBMCs, yielding at least 5.5 micrograms per sample. For every donor, flow cytometry on a PBMC aliquot measured the percentage of naive CD45RAhigh/CD27high T cells. From the cysteine up to the phenylalanine, the CDR3 has a length of 16 residues. Just the 48-base CDR3 DNA is kept, in frame starting at base 1. Taken from the germline V gene, the CDR1 and CDR2 loops are SQVTM and ANQGSEA. V lost 1 base and J lost 4 bases; the stretch between them is 17 bases long. This sample was taken from a study of blood T cells in healthy people across ages (dated by TCRdb to 2014 to 2015). Regarding the study in general: In model experiments, roughly one uniquely barcoded TCR beta cDNA molecule per two T cells was captured by template switching. The study analyzed two additional independent replicas of 1 million unique cDNA reads from the same blood draw for two donors, one aged 18 to 29 and one aged 80 or older. To track age-related changes in TCR beta repertoire diversity, the study relied on deep sequencing normalized with unique cDNA molecular identifiers. To avoid experimental bias, donors of different ages were spread randomly across the sequencing lanes. Donors were grouped into four age groups: young (average roughly 17 years), middle-aged (39), aged (around 62) and long-lived (approximately 81). Here is what the overall study found, with its caveats: A strong correlation was found between observed TCR beta diversity and the percentage of naive T cells measured by flow cytometry. Conclusive comparison of naive and antigen-experienced compartments was prevented by the profiling of bulk unsorted PBMCs. As age increased, observed TCR beta diversity per million T cells dropped in a roughly linear way, and a significant reduction was already evident by age around 41. The CMV infection status of donors was not known, potentially confounding age-related changes in expanded clonotypes. Estimates of total diversity based on one million sequenced T cells were considered lower bounds and underestimates. Compared with the aged group, more naive CD4+ T cells, fewer expanded clones and increased TCR diversity were shown by the long-lived group, suggesting age selection.

The chain uses TRBV29-1 and TRBJ2-1; the D gene assignment is ambiguous. Sequenced: blood. The sequence came from a man older than 75 in good health. The CDR3 sequence is CSVEGARPGTYNEQFF. The sequenced DNA: TGCAGCGTTGAAGGGGCTCGCCCTGGTACATACAATGAGCAGTTCTTC.